The T cell receptor (beta chain) under discussion was sequenced for a study of cytomegalovirus exposure and HLA in healthy donors. Study results and limitations: Analysis performed later found under 20,000 TCR beta sequences associated with HLA alleles at 0.05 false discovery rate.

PCR involved 60 Vbeta and 13 Jbeta primers. Repertoires were generated with immunoSEQ multiplex PCR, while TCRdb's copy carries only in-frame clones and drops some. Among roughly 100,000 clones, around 75% were seen once, and the ten largest hold about 6.9%. For this clone: What it recognizes is unknown.

The germline V gene encodes CDR1 SGHRS and CDR2 YFSETQ. V was pared by 3 bases and J by 8 bases, with 6 bases between. The CDR3 is 12 residues long. This chain connects TRBV5-1 to TRBJ1-6; D gene unclear. Source material: PBMCs. This clonotype was sampled from a young man in good health and CMV-seropositive. CDR3 DNA sequence: TGCGCCAGCAGCTACGGGGATTCACCCCTCCACTTT. Its protein product is CASSYGDSPLHF.